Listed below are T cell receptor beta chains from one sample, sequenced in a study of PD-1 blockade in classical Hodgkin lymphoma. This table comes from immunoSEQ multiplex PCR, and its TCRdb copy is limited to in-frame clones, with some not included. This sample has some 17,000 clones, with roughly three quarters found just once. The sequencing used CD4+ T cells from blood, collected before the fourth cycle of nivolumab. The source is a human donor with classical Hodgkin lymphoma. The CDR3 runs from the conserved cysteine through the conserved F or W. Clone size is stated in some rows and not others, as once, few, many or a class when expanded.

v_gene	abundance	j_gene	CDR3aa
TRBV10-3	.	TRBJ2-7	CAISESVFEQYF
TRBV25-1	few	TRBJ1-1	CASSEDHTTPSVTEAFF
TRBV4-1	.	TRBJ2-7	CASSQVPVPAEQYF
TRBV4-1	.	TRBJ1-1	CASSQALRGGAWTEAFF
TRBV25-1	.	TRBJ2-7	CASSEGLAVYEQYF
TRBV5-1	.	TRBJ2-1	CASSTDGDFSYNEQFF
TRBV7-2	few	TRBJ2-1	CASSLAGVNNEQFF
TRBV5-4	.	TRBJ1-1	CASSRDREHTEAFF
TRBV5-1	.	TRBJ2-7	CASSLMTSSYEQYF
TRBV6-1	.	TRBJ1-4	CASSIEATNEKLFF
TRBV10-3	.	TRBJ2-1	CASMAGEGEQFF
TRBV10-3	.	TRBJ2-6	CAIRHPPGANVLTF
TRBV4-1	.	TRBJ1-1	CASSHPDRGSTEAFF
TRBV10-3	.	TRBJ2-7	CAISERGAYEQYF
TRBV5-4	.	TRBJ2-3	CASSSPGQGATDTQYF
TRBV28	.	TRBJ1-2	CASSPDSGGYGYTF
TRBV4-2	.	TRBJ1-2	CASSQDNSRDYGYTF
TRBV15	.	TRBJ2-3	CATSRDPTDTQYF
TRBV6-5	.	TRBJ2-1	CASSSEAGGLYNEQFF
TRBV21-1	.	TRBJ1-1	CASSKEMIGGETNTEAFF
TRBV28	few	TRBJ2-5	CASSLPAGGQETQYF
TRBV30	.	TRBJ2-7	CAAGTGTYEQYF
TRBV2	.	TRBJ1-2	CASRAGTENYTF
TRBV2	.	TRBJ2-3	CASRNMIPTDTQYF
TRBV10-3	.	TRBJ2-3	CAISESWGPADRGGTDTQYF
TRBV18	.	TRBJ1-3	CASSREVWDTIYF
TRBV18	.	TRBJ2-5	CASSPEETQYF
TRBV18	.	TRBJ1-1	CASSPVRGGNTEAFF
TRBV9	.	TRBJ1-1	CASSPRQGSAEAFF
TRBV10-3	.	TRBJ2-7	CAITATGRSYEQYF
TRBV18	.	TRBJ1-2	CASSPWTGDGYGYTF
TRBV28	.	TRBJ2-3	CASSLSGLAGPLRSTDTQYF
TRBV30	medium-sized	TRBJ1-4	CAWRSGEKLFF
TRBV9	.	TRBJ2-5	CASSVSGRAEETQYF
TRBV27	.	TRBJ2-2	CASSLLAGELFF
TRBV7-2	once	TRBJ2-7	CASSFVASGSGPSSYEQYF